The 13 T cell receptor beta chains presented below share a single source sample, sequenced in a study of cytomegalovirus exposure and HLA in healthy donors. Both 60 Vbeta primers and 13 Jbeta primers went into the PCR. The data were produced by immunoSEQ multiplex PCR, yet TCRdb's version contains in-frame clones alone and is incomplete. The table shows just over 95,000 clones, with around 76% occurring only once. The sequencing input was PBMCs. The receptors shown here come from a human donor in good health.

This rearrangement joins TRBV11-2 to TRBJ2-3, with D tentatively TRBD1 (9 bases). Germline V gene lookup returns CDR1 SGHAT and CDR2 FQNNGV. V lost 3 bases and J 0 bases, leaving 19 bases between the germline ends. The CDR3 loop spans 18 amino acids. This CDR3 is CASSLGQGASGSTDTQYF. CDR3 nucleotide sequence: TGTGCCAGCAGCTTGGGACAGGGAGCTAGCGGGAGCACAGATACGCAGTATTTT.

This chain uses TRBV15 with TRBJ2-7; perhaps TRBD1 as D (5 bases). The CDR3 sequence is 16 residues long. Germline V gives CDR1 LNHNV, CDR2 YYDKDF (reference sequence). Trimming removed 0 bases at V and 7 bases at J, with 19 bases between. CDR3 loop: CATSRDRGRALGEQYF. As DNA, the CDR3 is TGTGCCACCAGCAGAGACCGAGGCAGGGCCCTTGGGGAGCAGTACTTC.

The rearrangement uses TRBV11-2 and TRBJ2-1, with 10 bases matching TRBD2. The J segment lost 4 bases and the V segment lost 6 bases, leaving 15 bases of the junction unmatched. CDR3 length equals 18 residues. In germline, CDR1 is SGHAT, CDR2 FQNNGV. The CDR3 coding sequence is TGTGCCAGCAGGGGACTGATGAGGACTAGCGGAAAATACAATGAGCAGTTCTTC. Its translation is CASRGLMRTSGKYNEQFF.

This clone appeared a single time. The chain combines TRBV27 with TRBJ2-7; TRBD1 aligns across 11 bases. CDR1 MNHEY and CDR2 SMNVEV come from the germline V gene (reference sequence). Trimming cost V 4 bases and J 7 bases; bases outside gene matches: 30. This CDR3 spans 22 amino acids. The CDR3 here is CASSSHVFGGEVKGQGVGEQYF. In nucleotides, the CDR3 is TGTGCCAGCAGTTCTCACGTCTTTGGGGGGGAGGTAAAGGGACAGGGGGTAGGAGAGCAGTACTTC.

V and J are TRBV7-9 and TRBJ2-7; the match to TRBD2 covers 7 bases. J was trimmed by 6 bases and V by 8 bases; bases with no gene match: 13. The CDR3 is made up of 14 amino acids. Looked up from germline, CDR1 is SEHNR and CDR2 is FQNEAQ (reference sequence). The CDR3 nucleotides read TGTGCCAGCGACAAAGCGGGGTTGGGGCTCGAGCAGTACTTC. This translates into CASDKAGLGLEQYF.

The CDR3 loop reads CASSMGVTYEQYF. The CDR3 DNA reads as TGCGCCAGCAGTATGGGAGTCACCTACGAGCAGTACTTC. The chain links TRBV5-1 to TRBJ2-7, with D perhaps TRBD2 (5 bases). The CDR3 has 13 residues. Deletions cut 5 bases from V and 2 bases from J, with 11 bases between. Germline assignment: CDR1 SGHRS and CDR2 YFSETQ.

CDR3 region: CASSLFGAEGYTF. The DNA of the CDR3 is TGTGCCAGCAGCTTATTCGGCGCGGAGGGCTACACCTTC. V usage is TRBV7-6 and J usage is TRBJ1-2; D gene uncertain. From germline, CDR1 is SGHVS and CDR2 FNYEAQ. V lost 2 bases and J 8 bases, leaving 12 bases between the germline ends. This CDR3 is built from 13 residues.

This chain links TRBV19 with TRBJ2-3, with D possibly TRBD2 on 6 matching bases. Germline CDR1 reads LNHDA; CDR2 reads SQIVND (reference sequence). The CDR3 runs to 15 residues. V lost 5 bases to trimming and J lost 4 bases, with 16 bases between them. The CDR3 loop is CASSLRAGSPDTQYF. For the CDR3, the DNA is TGTGCCAGTAGTCTACGGGCGGGGAGTCCAGATACGCAGTATTTT.

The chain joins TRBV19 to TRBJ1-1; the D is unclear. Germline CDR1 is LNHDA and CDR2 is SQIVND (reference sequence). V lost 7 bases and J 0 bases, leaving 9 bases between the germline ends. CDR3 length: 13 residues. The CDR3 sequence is CASNVGVNTEAFF. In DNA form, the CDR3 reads TGTGCCAGTAACGTCGGAGTGAACACTGAAGCTTTCTTT.

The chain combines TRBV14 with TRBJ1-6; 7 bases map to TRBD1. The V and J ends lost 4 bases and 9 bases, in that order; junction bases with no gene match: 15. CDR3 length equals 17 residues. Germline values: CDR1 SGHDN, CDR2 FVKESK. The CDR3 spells CASSLRQGGLMISPLHF. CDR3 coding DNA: TGTGCCAGCAGCCTACGACAGGGTGGGTTGATGATTTCACCCCTCCACTTT.

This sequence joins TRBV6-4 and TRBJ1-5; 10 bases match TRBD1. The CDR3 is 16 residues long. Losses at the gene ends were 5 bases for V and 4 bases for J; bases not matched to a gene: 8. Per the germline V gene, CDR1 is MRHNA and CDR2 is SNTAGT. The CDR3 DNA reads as TGTGCCAGCAGTAAAAGACAGGGGGCGATGAATCAGCCCCAGCATTTT. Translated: CASSKRQGAMNQPQHF.

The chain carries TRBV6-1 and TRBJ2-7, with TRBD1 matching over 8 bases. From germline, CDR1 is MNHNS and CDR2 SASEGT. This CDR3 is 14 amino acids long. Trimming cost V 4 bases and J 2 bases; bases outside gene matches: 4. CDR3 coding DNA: TGTGCCAGCAGTGGGACAGGGCGAACCTACGAGCAGTACTTC. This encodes CASSGTGRTYEQYF.

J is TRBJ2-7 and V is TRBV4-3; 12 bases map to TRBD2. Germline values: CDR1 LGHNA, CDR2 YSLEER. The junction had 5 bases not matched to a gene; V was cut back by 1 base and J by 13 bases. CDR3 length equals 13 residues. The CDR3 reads CASSQGTSGTLYF. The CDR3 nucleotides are TGCGCCAGCAGCCAAGGGACTAGCGGGACATTATACTTC.